The 13 T cell receptor beta chains listed next were all sequenced from one sample in a study of vaccination effects on CD4 cells after COVID-19. Antigen-specific CD4+ T cells were expanded (with viral peptide pools) by the ViraFEST assay ahead of sequencing. Following a roughly ten-day culture, CD4+ T cells were purified. The vaccine recipients had no prior SARS-CoV-2 infection, with negative nucleocapsid antibodies. Their antigens remain unidentified. Assay used: immunoSEQ multiplex PCR; TCRdb lists only in-frame clones, some missing. Seen here are just under 65,000 clones, around 75% observed once, and the top ten hold over 3.5%. The source material was CD4+ T cells from PBMCs cultured with HCoV-OC43 spike peptides, sampled before COVID-19 vaccination. Described subset: HCoV-OC43 spike overlapping peptide pool stimulation. These receptor sequences come from a human donor who received a COVID-19 vaccine.

Here the CDR3 DNA reads TGTGCCAGCAGTGGGGACTACCGCACAGATACGCAGTATTTT. Translation: CASSGDYRTDTQYF. This rearrangement joins TRBV2 to TRBJ2-3; 7 bases match TRBD2. The CDR3 covers 14 residues. Germline lookup yields CDR1 SNHLY and CDR2 FYNNEI. V lost 4 bases, J lost 1 base, and 2 bases stayed unmatched. The whole variable domain, filled in from reference TRBV2 and TRBJ2-3, reads EPEVTQTPSHQVTQMGQEVILRCVPISNHLYFYWYRQILGQKVEFLVSFYNNEISEKSEIFDDQFSVERPDGSNFTLKIRSTKLEDSAMYFCASSGDYRTDTQYFGPGTRLTVL.

This clone has just a few counts. The rearrangement uses TRBV7-3 and TRBJ1-1; D unclear. Germline CDR1 and CDR2: SGHTA and FQGTGA. The CDR3 is 13 residues long. Trimming shortened V by 1 base and J by 1 base, and 4 bases separated the two germline ends. The CDR3 nucleotides are TGTGCCAGCAGCTTAAGTAGGAACACTGAAGCTTTCTTT. Protein: CASSLSRNTEAFF.

The V gene is TRBV24-1, the J gene TRBJ1-1; D gene uncertain. Trimming removed 7 bases from V and 1 base from J, with 9 bases in between. CDR3 length: 13 residues. The germline V gene has CDR1 KGHDR and CDR2 SFDVKD. This chain's CDR3 is CATRRGGNTEAFF. CDR3 bases: TGTGCCACCAGGAGAGGCGGGAACACTGAAGCTTTCTTT.

J is TRBJ2-2 and V is TRBV6-5; D perhaps matches TRBD2 (5 bases). CDR3 length equals 15 residues. CDR1 is MNHEY, CDR2 SVGAGI, per germline. V dropped 6 bases and J dropped 7 bases, with 18 bases sitting between them. CDR3 sequence (DNA): TGTGCCAGCAGCCCCCTGTACGGGGAAGGCGGGGAGCTGTTTTTT. Its protein is CASSPLYGEGGELFF.

The V and J genes are TRBV5-6 and TRBJ2-5; 8 bases align to TRBD1. CDR1 SGHDT and CDR2 YYEEEE come from the germline V gene. Germline trimming cut 4 bases from V and 1 base from J; bases unmatched to any gene: 6. The CDR3 sequence is 15 residues long. The CDR3 reads CASSAMQGAQETQYF. In DNA, the CDR3 is TGTGCCAGCAGCGCGATGCAGGGGGCCCAAGAGACCCAGTACTTC.

The chain links TRBV11-2 to TRBJ1-2; TRBD1 aligns across 7 bases. Germline V gene lookup returns CDR1 SGHAT and CDR2 FQNNGV. The CDR3 length is 17 residues. Trimming took 2 bases from V and 4 from J; bases not matched to a gene: 13. In DNA form, the CDR3 reads TGTGCCAGCAGCTTAACAGGGGCAGGGGGTCCGGGCTATGGCTACACCTTC. It encodes CASSLTGAGGPGYGYTF.

This clone has only one observation. This sequence joins TRBV11-2 and TRBJ1-4, with 9 bases identical to TRBD1. Germline loops: CDR1 SGHAT, CDR2 FQNNGV. V was clipped by 5 bases and J by 13 bases; unmatched bases: 14. This CDR3 contains 15 residues. This CDR3 reads CASSPGQGNVKRLFF. As DNA, the CDR3 is TGTGCCAGCAGCCCAGGACAGGGGAACGTGAAAAGACTGTTTTTT. The variable domain in full, with the rest retrieved from reference TRBV11-2 and TRBJ1-4, is EAGVAQSPRYKIIEKRQSVAFWCNPISGHATLYWYQQILGQGPKLLIQFQNNGVVDDSQLPKDRFSAERLKGVDSTLKIQPAKLEDSAVYLCASSPGQGNVKRLFFGSGTQLSVL.

V is TRBV2 and J is TRBJ2-7; 7 bases match TRBD2. V lost 7 bases and J lost 0; bases outside the gene matches: 9. The CDR3 totals 15 residues. The germline V gene has CDR1 SNHLY and CDR2 FYNNEI. The CDR3 nucleotides read TGTGCCAGCAAAGAGGGCCGGACTAGCTCCTACGAGCAGTACGTC. The encoded protein is CASKEGRTSSYEQYV.

This clone was seen once. CDR3 residues: CASSVEEGTDTQYF. The CDR3 DNA reads as TGTGCCAGCAGTGTAGAGGAAGGCACAGATACGCAGTATTTT. The chain joins TRBV6-4 to TRBJ2-3; D is unclear. Germline V gene sequence: CDR1 MRHNA, CDR2 SNTAGT. The CDR3 sequence is 14 residues long. V was cut by 4 bases and J by 1 base, with 9 bases left in between.

The chain employs TRBV28 and TRBJ2-7; 7 bases are shared with TRBD1. The CDR3 runs to 15 residues. The V and J ends lost 4 bases and 1 base, in that order; junction bases with no gene match: 7. Germline loops: CDR1 MDHEN, CDR2 SYDVKM. CDR3 protein: CASSSVRQGSYEQYV. The DNA for the CDR3 is TGTGCCAGCAGTTCTGTTCGACAGGGTTCCTACGAGCAGTACGTC.

The chain couples TRBV6-6 to TRBJ2-5; 12 bases map to TRBD2. Looked up from germline, CDR1 is MNHNY and CDR2 is SVGAGI (reference sequence). The CDR3 length is 14 residues. Trimming cost V 8 bases and J 5 bases; bases outside gene matches: 6. CDR3 sequence: CASRASGGAETQYF. CDR3 in DNA: TGTGCCAGCCGTGCTAGCGGGGGGGCTGAGACCCAGTACTTC.

This sequence joins TRBV20-1 and TRBJ2-3; 10 bases match TRBD2. After removal of 3 bases from V and 3 bases from J, the junction contained 3 bases not matched to a gene. The germline V gene encodes CDR1 DFQATT and CDR2 SNEGSKA (reference sequence). The CDR3 spans 14 residues. CDR3 protein: CSASFSGGTDTQYF. The CDR3, as DNA: TGCAGTGCTAGTTTTAGCGGGGGGACAGATACGCAGTATTTT.

The chain recombines TRBV6-1 with TRBJ2-7; D unresolved. The CDR3 length is 14 residues. With 0 bases removed from V and 4 bases from J, the gap between germline ends came to 10 bases. CDR1 MNHNS and CDR2 SASEGT come from the germline V gene. The CDR3 DNA is TGTGCCAGCAGTGAAGCTGGCAGTTTTTACGAGCAGTACGTC. It yields the protein CASSEAGSFYEQYV.